This T cell receptor (beta chain) was sequenced in a study of shared clonotypes between healthy human individuals (dated by TCRdb to the early 2020s). For context, the study as a whole: The cohort comprised a couple of women and three men aged 18 to 49 years. For each donor, three plates each were used for CD4 naive and CD4 memory, two plates were used for CD8 naive, and one plate was used for CD8 memory. The study deeply sequenced blood TCR repertoires of roughly five healthy adults to estimate repertoire size and the extent of clonotype sharing between individuals. Each donor's leukapheresis produced roughly between roughly 0.9 and 8.9 billion PBMCs. Different laboratories and diverse techniques were used to prepare libraries and sequence TCR repertoires, to increase sequencing depth and limit assay-specific biases. The paper's findings and limits, for the study overall: When several donors were compared, the shared fraction of clonotypes was about 5% for naive CD4, 3.5% to 4% for naive CD8, 2.3% for memory CD4, and less than 0.5% for memory CD8. The small number of donors limited the genetic and exposure-history diversity represented. Sampling was limited to blood, and TCR repertoires in tissue likely differ from TCR repertoires in blood. Pairwise subsampling led to the expectation that sequencing depth would affect the degree of clonotype sharing among donors. Larger estimated clonotype richness was generally found for naive subsets than for memory subsets. Incomplete sequencing was indicated by rarefaction of sorted-subset datasets, despite the large sequencing depth. Compared with non-shared clonotypes, clonotypes shared by all four sorted-subset donors had higher generation probabilities.

The donors were healthy, HIV-negative adults who had no recently reported acute infections or vaccinations. Only Caucasian adults living in Nashville, Tennessee, USA were represented among the donors. CD8 memory samples combined magnetically selected CD45RO+ cells with CCR7-negative CD45RA+ effector memory (TemRA) cells. After blood collection by leukapheresis, PBMCs were isolated using Ficoll-Histopaque density gradient centrifugation and then cryopreserved in the vapor phase of liquid nitrogen. Analytical flow cytometry was used to check the purity and quantity of each magnetically sorted T cell population. Genomic DNA was isolated from each sorted fraction and quantified by UV absorbance on a Nanodrop 2000c. Remarks on this clone: Its antigen specificity is not known. No qualities accompany the bases; no much larger clone lies one base away.

Using the deep immunoSEQ assay, multiplex PCR amplified TCR CDR3 regions from genomic DNA. Genomic DNA extracted from each cell subset was distributed evenly over all wells of several immunoSEQ 96-well plates, and each plate served as one replicate. For sorted subsets, each replicate PCR was loaded with 200 ng genomic DNA, equivalent to about 33,000 T cell genomes. Purified libraries were measured with a Qubit 3.0 fluorometer, size-checked on a Bioanalyzer 2100, and measured again with the KAPA Library Quantification kit. Every immunoSEQ 96-well plate was sequenced on a separate single-read 150-cycle Illumina NextSeq 550 flow cell. On the study's bioinformatics: Because only junctional sequences without quality scores were contained in the immunoSEQ output, filtering matching that applied to full-length reads could not be performed. Sequences were annotated with PyIR, a Python wrapper for IgBLAST v1.9, and V/J genes and CDR3 were assigned using IMGT germline references. Reads were filtered out if the reads had weak V/J assignments (E-value above 1e-6), no CDR3, stop codons, out-of-frame junctions, or ambiguous translated residues. V3J clonotypes were defined as sequences sharing the same inferred V gene, J gene, and CDR3 amino acid sequence. Percentage overlap between repertoires was calculated by dividing the number of shared unique clonotypes by the size of the smaller repertoire. Repertoire richness was assessed with RTK rarefaction, the Chao1 estimator, and Recon v2.1 estimates of unobserved clonotypes. Generation probabilities were computed with OLGA for all TCRbeta clonotypes obtained by the gDNA method from several donors. Held by TCRdb, this immuneACCESS table contains in-frame sequences only and omits some clones. Under half of the omission traces to an unresolved V gene where checked; the cause of the rest is unknown. That table gives V, J and clone size, and the DNA gave D and trimming. Here the sample has a few hundred thousand clones; over 75% occur a single time. The biggest ten clones account for about 17% of the sample.

CDR1 and CDR2 (SGDLS, YYNGEE) derive from the germline V gene. Reading from cysteine to phenylalanine, the CDR3 counts 14 amino acids. Only the CDR3 region is kept as DNA, spanning 42 bases read in frame from base 1. V is reduced by 0 bases and J by 2 bases, leaving a spacing of 7 bases between them. The sample was memory CD8+ T cells sorted from blood. The cell subset or site label on this specimen signifies: CD45RO+ cells pooled with CCR7-negative TemRA cells. The sequence was obtained from a man younger than 30 in good health. The rearrangement joined TRBV9 to TRBJ2-3; the D gene cannot be named for sure. CDR3 region: CASSVGRATDTQYF. The sequenced DNA is TGTGCCAGCAGCGTAGGTAGGGCCACAGATACGCAGTATTTT.